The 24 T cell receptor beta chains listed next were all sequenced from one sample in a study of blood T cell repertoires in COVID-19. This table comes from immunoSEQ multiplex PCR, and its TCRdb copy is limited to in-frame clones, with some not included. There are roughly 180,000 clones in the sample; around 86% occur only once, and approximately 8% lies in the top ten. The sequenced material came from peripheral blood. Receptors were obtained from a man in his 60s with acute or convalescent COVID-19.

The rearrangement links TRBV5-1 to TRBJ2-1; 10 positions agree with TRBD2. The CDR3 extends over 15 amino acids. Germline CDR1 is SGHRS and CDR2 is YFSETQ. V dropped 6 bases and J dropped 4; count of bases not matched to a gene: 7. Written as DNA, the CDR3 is TGCGCCAGCAACGTAGCGGGAGGCGATTACAATGAGCAGTTCTTC. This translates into CASNVAGGDYNEQFF.

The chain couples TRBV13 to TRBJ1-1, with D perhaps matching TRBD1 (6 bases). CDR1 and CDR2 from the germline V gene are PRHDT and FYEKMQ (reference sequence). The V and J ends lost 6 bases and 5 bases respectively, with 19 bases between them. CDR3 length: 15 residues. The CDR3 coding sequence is TGTGCCAGCAGTCCGGAACTGGGGGCTGGGACTGAAGCTTTCTTT. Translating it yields CASSPELGAGTEAFF.

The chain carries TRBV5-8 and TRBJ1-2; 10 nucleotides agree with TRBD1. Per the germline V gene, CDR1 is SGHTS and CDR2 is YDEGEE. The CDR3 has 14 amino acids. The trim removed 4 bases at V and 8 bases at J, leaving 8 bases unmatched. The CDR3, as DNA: TGTGCCAGCAGCGTGACAGGGGGCGCGGGAGGCTACACCTTC. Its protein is CASSVTGGAGGYTF.

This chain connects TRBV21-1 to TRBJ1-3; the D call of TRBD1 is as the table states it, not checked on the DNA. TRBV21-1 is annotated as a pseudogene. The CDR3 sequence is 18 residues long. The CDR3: CASSKRATGGASGNTIYF. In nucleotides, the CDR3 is TGTGCCAGCAGCAAAAGGGCCACAGGGGGCGCTTCTGGAAACACCATATATTTT.

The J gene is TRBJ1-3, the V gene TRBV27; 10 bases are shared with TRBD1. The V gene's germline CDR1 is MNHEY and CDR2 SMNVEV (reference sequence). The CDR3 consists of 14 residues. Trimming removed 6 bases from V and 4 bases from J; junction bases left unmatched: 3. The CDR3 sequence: CASRDRGEGNTIYF. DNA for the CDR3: TGTGCCAGCAGGGACAGGGGGGAAGGAAACACCATATATTTT.

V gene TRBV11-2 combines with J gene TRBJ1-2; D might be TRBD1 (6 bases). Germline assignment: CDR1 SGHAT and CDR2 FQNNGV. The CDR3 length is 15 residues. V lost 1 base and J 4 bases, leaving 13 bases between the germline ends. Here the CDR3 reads CASSLGWQGSYGYTF. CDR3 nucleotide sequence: TGTGCCAGCAGCTTAGGGTGGCAGGGGTCCTATGGCTACACCTTC.

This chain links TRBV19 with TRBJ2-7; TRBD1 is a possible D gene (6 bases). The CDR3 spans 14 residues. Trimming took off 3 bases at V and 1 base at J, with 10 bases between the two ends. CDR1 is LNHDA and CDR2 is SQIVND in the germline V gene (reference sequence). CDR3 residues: CASSMERGSYEQYF. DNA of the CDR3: TGTGCCAGTAGTATGGAGAGGGGGTCCTACGAGCAGTACTTC.

This CDR3 reads CASSQVIVGAQDQPQHF. The CDR3 coding sequence is TGCGCCAGCAGCCAAGTAATAGTGGGAGCGCAGGATCAGCCCCAGCATTTT. V gene TRBV4-1 combines with J gene TRBJ1-5; the D is unclear. The CDR3 extends over 17 amino acids. With 1 base removed from V and 5 bases from J, the gap between germline ends came to 18 bases. Germline V gene sequence: CDR1 MGHRA, CDR2 YSYEKL.

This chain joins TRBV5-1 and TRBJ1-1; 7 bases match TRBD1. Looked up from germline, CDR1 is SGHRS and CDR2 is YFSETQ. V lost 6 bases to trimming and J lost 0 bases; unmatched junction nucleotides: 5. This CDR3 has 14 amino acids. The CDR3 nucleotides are TGCGCCAGCACCGTGACAGGGATGAACACTGAAGCTTTCTTT. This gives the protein CASTVTGMNTEAFF.

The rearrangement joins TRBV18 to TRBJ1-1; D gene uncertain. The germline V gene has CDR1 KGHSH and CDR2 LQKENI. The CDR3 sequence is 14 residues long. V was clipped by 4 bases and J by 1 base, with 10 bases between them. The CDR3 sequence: CASSQASANTEAFF. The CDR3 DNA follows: TGTGCCAGCTCACAAGCAAGCGCGAACACTGAAGCTTTCTTT.

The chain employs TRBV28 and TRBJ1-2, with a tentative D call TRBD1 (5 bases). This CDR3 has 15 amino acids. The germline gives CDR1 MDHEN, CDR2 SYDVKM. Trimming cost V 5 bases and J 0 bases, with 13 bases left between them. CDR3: CASSNPRRANYGYTF. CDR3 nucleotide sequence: TGTGCCAGCAGTAATCCGCGCAGGGCTAACTATGGCTACACCTTC.

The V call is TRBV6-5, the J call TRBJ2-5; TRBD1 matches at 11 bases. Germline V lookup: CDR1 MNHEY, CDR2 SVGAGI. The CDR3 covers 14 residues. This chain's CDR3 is CAAIRDRGRETQYF. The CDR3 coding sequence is TGTGCTGCGATACGGGACAGGGGGAGAGAGACCCAGTACTTC.

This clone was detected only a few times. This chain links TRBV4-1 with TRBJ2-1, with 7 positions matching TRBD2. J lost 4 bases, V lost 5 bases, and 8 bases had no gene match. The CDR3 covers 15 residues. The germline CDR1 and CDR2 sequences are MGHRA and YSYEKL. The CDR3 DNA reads TGCGCCAGCAGCGGGGCGGGAGCGGGTTACAATGAGCAGTTCTTC. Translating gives CASSGAGAGYNEQFF.

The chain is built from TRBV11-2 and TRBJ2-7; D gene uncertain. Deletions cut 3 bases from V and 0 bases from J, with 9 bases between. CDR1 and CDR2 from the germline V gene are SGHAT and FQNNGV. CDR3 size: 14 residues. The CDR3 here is CASSFTTGSYEQYF. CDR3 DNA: TGTGCCAGCAGCTTCACGACGGGCTCCTACGAGCAGTACTTC.

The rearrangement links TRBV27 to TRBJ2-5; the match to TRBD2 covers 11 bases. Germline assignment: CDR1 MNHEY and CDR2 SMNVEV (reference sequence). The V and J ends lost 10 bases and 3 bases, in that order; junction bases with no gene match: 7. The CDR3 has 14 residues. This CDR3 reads CAIVLGLAEETQYF. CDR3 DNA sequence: TGTGCCATCGTTTTGGGACTAGCGGAAGAGACCCAGTACTTC.

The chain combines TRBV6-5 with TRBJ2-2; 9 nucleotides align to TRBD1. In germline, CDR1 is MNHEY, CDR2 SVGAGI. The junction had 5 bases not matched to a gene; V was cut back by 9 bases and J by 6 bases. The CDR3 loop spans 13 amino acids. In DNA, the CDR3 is TGTGCCAGTAACAGGGGGCCGGCCGGGGAGCTGTTTTTT. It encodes CASNRGPAGELFF.

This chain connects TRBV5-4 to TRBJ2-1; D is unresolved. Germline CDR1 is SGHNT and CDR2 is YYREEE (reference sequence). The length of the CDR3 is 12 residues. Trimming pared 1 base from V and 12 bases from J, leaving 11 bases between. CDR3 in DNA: TGTGCCAGCAGCTTGATTAGTTCAGGGCAGTTCTTC. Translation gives CASSLISSGQFF.

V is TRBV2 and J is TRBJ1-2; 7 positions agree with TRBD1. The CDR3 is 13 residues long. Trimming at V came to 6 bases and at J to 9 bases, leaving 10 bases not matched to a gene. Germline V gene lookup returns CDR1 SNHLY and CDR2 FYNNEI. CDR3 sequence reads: CASSRDSEVRYTF. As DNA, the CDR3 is TGTGCCAGCAGCCGGGACAGCGAAGTACGCTACACCTTC.

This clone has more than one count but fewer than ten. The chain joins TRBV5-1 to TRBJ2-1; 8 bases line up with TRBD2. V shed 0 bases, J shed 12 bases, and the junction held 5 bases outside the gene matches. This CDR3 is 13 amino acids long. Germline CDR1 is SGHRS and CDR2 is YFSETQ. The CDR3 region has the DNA TGCGCCAGCAGCTTGGTTCGGGAGGGTATGCAGTTCTTC. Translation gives CASSLVREGMQFF.

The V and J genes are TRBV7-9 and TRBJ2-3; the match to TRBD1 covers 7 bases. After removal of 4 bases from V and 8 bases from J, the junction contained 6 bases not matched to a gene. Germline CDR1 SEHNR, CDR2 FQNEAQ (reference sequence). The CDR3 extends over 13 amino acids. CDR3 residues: CASSSDRVGTQYF. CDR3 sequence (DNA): TGTGCCAGCAGCTCCGACAGGGTTGGTACGCAGTATTTT.

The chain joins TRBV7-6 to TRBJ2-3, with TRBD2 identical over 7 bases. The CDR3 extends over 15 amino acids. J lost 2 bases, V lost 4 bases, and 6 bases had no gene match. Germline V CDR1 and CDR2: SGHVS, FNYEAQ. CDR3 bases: TGTGCCAGCAGCTCCAAACTAGCGACCACAGATACGCAGTATTTT. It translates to CASSSKLATTDTQYF.

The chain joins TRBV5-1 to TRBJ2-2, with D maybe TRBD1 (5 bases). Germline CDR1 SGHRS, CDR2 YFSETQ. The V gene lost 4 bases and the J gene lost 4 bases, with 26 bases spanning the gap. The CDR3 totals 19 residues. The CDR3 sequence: CASSTQPTGNSRSTGELFF. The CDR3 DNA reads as TGCGCCAGCAGCACACAACCTACAGGAAATTCACGATCCACCGGGGAGCTGTTTTTT. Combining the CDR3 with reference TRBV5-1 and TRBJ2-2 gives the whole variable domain KAGVTQTPRYLIKTRGQQVTLSCSPISGHRSVSWYQQTPGQGLQFLFEYFSETQRNKGNFPGRFSGRQFSNSRSEMNVSTLELGDSALYLCASSTQPTGNSRSTGELFFGEGSRLTVL.

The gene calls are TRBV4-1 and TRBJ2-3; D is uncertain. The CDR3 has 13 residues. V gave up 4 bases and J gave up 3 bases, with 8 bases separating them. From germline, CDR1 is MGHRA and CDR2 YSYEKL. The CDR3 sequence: CASSPVPTDTQYF. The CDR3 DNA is TGCGCCAGCAGCCCGGTCCCGACAGATACGCAGTATTTT.

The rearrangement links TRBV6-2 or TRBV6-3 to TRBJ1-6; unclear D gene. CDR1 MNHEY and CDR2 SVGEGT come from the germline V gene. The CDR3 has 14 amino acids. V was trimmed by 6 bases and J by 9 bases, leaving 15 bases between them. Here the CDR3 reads CASSDRGFGSPLHF. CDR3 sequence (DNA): TGTGCCAGCAGCGACCGGGGATTCGGTTCACCCCTCCACTTT.